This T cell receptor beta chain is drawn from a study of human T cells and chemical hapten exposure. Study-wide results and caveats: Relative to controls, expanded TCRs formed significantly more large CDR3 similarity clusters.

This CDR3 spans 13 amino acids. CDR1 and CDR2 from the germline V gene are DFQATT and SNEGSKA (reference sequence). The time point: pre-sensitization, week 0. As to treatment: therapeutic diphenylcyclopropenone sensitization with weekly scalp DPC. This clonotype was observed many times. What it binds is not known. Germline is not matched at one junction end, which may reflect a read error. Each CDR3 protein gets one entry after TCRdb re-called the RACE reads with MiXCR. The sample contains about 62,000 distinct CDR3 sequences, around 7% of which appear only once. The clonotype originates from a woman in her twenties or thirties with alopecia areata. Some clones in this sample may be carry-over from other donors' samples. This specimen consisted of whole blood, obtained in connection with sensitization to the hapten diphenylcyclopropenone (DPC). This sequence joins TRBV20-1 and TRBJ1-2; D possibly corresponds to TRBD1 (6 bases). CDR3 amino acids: CSARDHRAEVTPF. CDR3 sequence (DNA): TGCAGTGCTAGAGACCACAGGGCCGAGGTTACCCCCTTC.